This T cell receptor beta chain was found in a study of shared clonotypes between healthy human individuals. Study at large: Each donor contributed plates that comprised three CD4 naive, three CD4 memory, two CD8 naive and one CD8 memory. Whole-study findings and limits: Against clonotypes common to all four donors, non-shared ones had lower generation probabilities.

As for this clone: What it recognizes is unknown. Other DNA sequences in the same sample also yield this CDR3.

TCRdb's copy holds only in-frame clones and misses some; the assay was immunoSEQ multiplex PCR. The repertoire holds roughly 850,000 clones, with just over 95% as singletons. The naive CD8 subset, CD45RO-negative cells positively selected for CCR7, excluded terminally differentiated effector memory CD45RA+ cells. The receptor was isolated from a man between 25 and 39 years old in good health. The sample taken for sequencing was naive CD8+ T cells sorted from blood.

CDR3 in amino acids: CASSLGHNQPQHF. The CDR3 coding sequence is TGTGCCAGCAGCTTAGGTCACAATCAGCCCCAGCATTTT. The chain combines TRBV7-9 with TRBJ1-5; D remains ambiguous. Germline CDR1 is SEHNR and CDR2 is FQNEAQ (reference sequence). The CDR3 has 13 residues. V was clipped by 1 base and J by 3 bases, with 4 bases between them.